The 13 T cell receptor beta chains listed next were all sequenced from one sample in a study of a mutant IDH1 vaccine in newly diagnosed glioma. Noted time point: week 23, last vaccination. In the vaccine, a single dose held 300 ug of the mutant IDH1 20-mer peptide, along with topical imiquimod. Only in-frame clones appear in the TCRdb table, and some are missing; sequencing was by immunoSEQ multiplex PCR. The sample consists of over 50,000 clones, approximately 87% of them appearing once. No antigen has been identified for these receptors. The sample in question was PBMCs, obtained from a glioma patient whose treatment included an IDH1 peptide vaccine. The receptors here all came from a man younger than 30 with glioma.

V gene TRBV2 combines with J gene TRBJ2-2; D may be TRBD1 or TRBD2 (5 bases each). The germline V gene has CDR1 SNHLY and CDR2 FYNNEI. The germline V and J ends were trimmed by 6 bases and 1 base, with 6 bases remaining between them. CDR3 length: 13 residues. CDR3 sequence reads: CASRGENTGELFF. CDR3 bases: TGTGCCAGCAGGGGGGAGAACACCGGGGAGCTGTTTTTT.

A few counts support this clone. The rearrangement links TRBV7-9 to TRBJ1-1, with D possibly TRBD1 on 6 matching bases. The CDR3 consists of 13 residues. Trimming removed 4 bases at V and 1 base at J, with 7 bases between. Germline lookup yields CDR1 SEHNR and CDR2 FQNEAQ (reference sequence). The CDR3 DNA reads as TGTGCCAGCAGCTCGGGACAGAACACTGAAGCTTTCTTT. Protein: CASSSGQNTEAFF.

The CDR3 here is CASSYSTRSWNEQFF. CDR3 sequence (DNA): TGTGCCAGCAGTTACTCGACTAGAAGTTGGAATGAGCAGTTCTTC. The chain joins TRBV6-5 to TRBJ2-1, with a possible D match to TRBD2 (6 bases). Germline V gives CDR1 MNHEY, CDR2 SVGAGI. The ends were cut back, 0 bases at V and 7 bases at J, with 13 bases in the middle. The CDR3 extends over 15 amino acids.

The chain employs TRBV28 and TRBJ1-2, with TRBD1 as a possible D gene (6 bases). CDR1 and CDR2 from the germline V gene are MDHEN and SYDVKM. This CDR3 comprises 16 residues. V lost 2 bases and J 4 bases, leaving 17 bases between the germline ends. CDR3 nucleotide sequence: TGTGCCAGCAGTTTAGGGATCCACGGACAGCTCTATGGCTACACCTTC. Amino acid sequence: CASSLGIHGQLYGYTF.

The chain couples TRBV6-6 to TRBJ1-2; TRBD1 is a possible D gene (5 bases). Germline CDR1 MNHNY, CDR2 SVGAGI (reference sequence). This CDR3 is 15 amino acids long. V was shortened by 6 bases and J by 3 bases, with 17 bases between the two germline ends. The CDR3 coding sequence is TGTGCCAGCAGCCTGCGGGGCACCGGTGACTATGGCTACACCTTC. It yields the protein CASSLRGTGDYGYTF.

The chain couples TRBV28 to TRBJ2-1, with 7 bases that match TRBD1. Germline V gene data show CDR1 as MDHEN and CDR2 as SYDVKM. V trimming: 4 bases; J trimming: 3 bases; junction bases outside the gene matches: 9. There are 16 residues in the CDR3. CDR3 in amino acids: CASSSPRTGLYNEQFF. The CDR3 DNA reads as TGTGCCAGCAGTTCTCCCCGGACAGGCCTCTACAATGAGCAGTTCTTC.

This chain uses TRBV6-5 with TRBJ1-5; 8 bases agree with TRBD1. The ends lost 0 bases at V and 8 bases at J; junction bases unmatched: 6. CDR1 and CDR2 from the germline V gene are MNHEY and SVGAGI. The CDR3 runs 15 residues. CDR3 sequence: CASSYSGQEWEPQHF. In DNA form, the CDR3 reads TGTGCCAGCAGTTACTCGGGACAGGAATGGGAGCCCCAGCATTTT.

The chain couples TRBV5-4 to TRBJ2-7, with D perhaps matching TRBD1 (6 bases). There are 14 residues in the CDR3. CDR1 and CDR2 (germline): SGHNT, YYREEE (reference sequence). V shed 1 base and J shed 2 bases, with 10 bases lying between them. The CDR3 DNA is TGTGCCAGCAGCTTGAAAGGGGGTGCCTACGAGCAGTACTTC. Translating it yields CASSLKGGAYEQYF.

This sequence joins TRBV7-9 and TRBJ1-2; the D gene is possibly TRBD1 (5 bases). The CDR3 length is 14 residues. V lost 3 bases and J 8 bases, leaving 16 bases between the germline ends. CDR1 and CDR2 from the germline V gene are SEHNR and FQNEAQ (reference sequence). The CDR3 loop is CASSLTVPRVGYTF. CDR3 nucleotides: TGTGCCAGCAGCTTGACGGTCCCCAGGGTAGGCTACACCTTC. Full variable domain (outside the CDR3, taken from reference TRBV7-9 and TRBJ1-2): DTGVSQNPRHKITKRGQNVTFRCDPISEHNRLYWYRQTLGQGPEFLTYFQNEAQLEKSRLLSDRFSAERPKGSFSTLEIQRTEQGDSAMYLCASSLTVPRVGYTFGSGTRLTVV.

J is TRBJ2-1 and V is TRBV30; D is perhaps TRBD1 (6 bases). Germline lookup yields CDR1 GTSNPN and CDR2 SVGIG (reference sequence). V was cut by 2 bases and J by 3 bases, with 11 bases left in between. This CDR3 is 14 amino acids long. The CDR3 protein is CAWSSLTGYNEQFF. The CDR3 nucleotides read TGTGCCTGGAGTTCCTTGACAGGCTACAATGAGCAGTTCTTC.

The CDR3 DNA follows: TGTGCCAGCAGCCGCGAGAACACCGGGGAGCTGTTTTTT. This gives the protein CASSRENTGELFF. This chain links TRBV6-4 with TRBJ2-2; D unresolved. Between the trimmed V and J ends, which lost 6 bases and 1 base, there was a span of 6 bases. Germline values: CDR1 MRHNA, CDR2 SNTAGT. The CDR3 covers 13 residues.

The chain has TRBV6-1 and TRBJ1-3; the D is unclear. Trimming removed 3 bases at V and 8 bases at J, with 26 bases between. CDR1 and CDR2 (germline): MNHNS, SASEGT. The CDR3 length is 18 residues. Here the CDR3 DNA reads TGTGCCAGCAGTGACCGCGAGCCCCGGGCCAGCTACCGGCACACCATATATTTT. Translated, it gives CASSDREPRASYRHTIYF.

The table lists this clone with a few counts. The chain joins TRBV19 to TRBJ1-1; 9 bases align to TRBD1. Germline trimming cut 5 bases from V and 6 bases from J; bases unmatched to any gene: 10. Per the germline V gene, CDR1 is LNHDA and CDR2 is SQIVND (reference sequence). This CDR3 has 15 residues. As DNA, the CDR3 is TGTGCCAGTAGTCGTCCCGGGACAGGGTTCGCTGAAGCTTTCTTT. Its translation: CASSRPGTGFAEAFF. Combining the CDR3 with reference TRBV19 and TRBJ1-1 gives the whole variable domain DGGITQSPKYLFRKEGQNVTLSCEQNLNHDAMYWYRQDPGQGLRLIYYSQIVNDFQKGDIAEGYSVSREKKESFPLTVTSAQKNPTAFYLCASSRPGTGFAEAFFGQGTRLTVV.